The 17 T cell receptor beta chains below were found in one sample sequenced in a study of shared clonotypes between healthy human individuals. Method: immunoSEQ multiplex PCR; TCRdb's copy keeps in-frame clones and lacks some. The profile shows some 2.3 million clones, roughly 93% of them singletons. The sample consisted of naive CD4+ T cells from PBMCs. Subset denoted: CD45RA+ positively selected. The receptor set was obtained from a man younger than 35 in good health. Some clones in this sample may be carry-over from other donors' samples.

V is TRBV7-2 and J is TRBJ2-3, with TRBD1 matching 8 bases. Germline CDR1 reads SGHTA; CDR2 reads FQGNSA. The junction had 8 bases not matched to a gene; V was cut back by 5 bases and J by 4 bases. The CDR3 totals 15 residues. Here the CDR3 reads CASSKDRALADTQYF. CDR3 bases: TGTGCCAGCAGCAAGGACAGGGCTTTGGCAGATACGCAGTATTTT.

The CDR3 sequence is CASSLRTGTGDGYTF. The CDR3 bases are TGTGCCAGCAGTTTACGAACCGGGACAGGAGATGGCTACACCTTC. The gene calls are TRBV28 and TRBJ1-2; 8 bases agree with TRBD1. J was trimmed by 6 bases and V by 2 bases; bases with no gene match: 8. The CDR3 spans 15 residues. Per germline, CDR1 MDHEN and CDR2 SYDVKM.

The chain links TRBV5-1 to TRBJ2-2; 10 bases line up with TRBD2. CDR1 is SGHRS, CDR2 YFSETQ, per germline. V dropped 1 base and J dropped 4; count of bases not matched to a gene: 13. The CDR3 extends over 19 amino acids. The CDR3 DNA is TGCGCCAGCAGCTTGTACTCTAGCGGGAGTCCCGTAGGCACCGGGGAGCTGTTTTTT. The encoded protein is CASSLYSSGSPVGTGELFF.

The chain has TRBV6-6 and TRBJ2-2; the match to TRBD1 covers 8 bases. This CDR3 comprises 13 residues. CDR1 is MNHNY, CDR2 SVGAGI, per germline (reference sequence). J was trimmed by 6 bases and V by 10 bases; bases with no gene match: 7. The CDR3 sequence is CATTGGPAGELFF. The DNA for the CDR3 is TGTGCCACCACAGGGGGGCCCGCCGGGGAGCTGTTTTTT.

The rearrangement uses TRBV19 and TRBJ1-2; D call uncertain. This CDR3 has 13 amino acids. Germline assignment: CDR1 LNHDA and CDR2 SQIVND (reference sequence). Between the trimmed V and J ends, which lost 7 bases and 3 bases, there was a span of 12 bases. CDR3 coding DNA: TGTGCCAGTAATCCGGGTTCCCACTATGGCTACACCTTC. This gives the protein CASNPGSHYGYTF. The variable domain in full, with the rest retrieved from reference TRBV19 and TRBJ1-2, is DGGITQSPKYLFRKEGQNVTLSCEQNLNHDAMYWYRQDPGQGLRLIYYSQIVNDFQKGDIAEGYSVSREKKESFPLTVTSAQKNPTAFYLCASNPGSHYGYTFGSGTRLTVV.

This clone was detected only once. This chain uses TRBV5-1 with TRBJ2-7; TRBD2 agrees at 13 bases. The CDR3 runs 16 residues. V was pared by 4 bases and J by 3 bases, with 7 bases of the junction left unmatched. Germline V gene sequence: CDR1 SGHRS, CDR2 YFSETQ. This CDR3 reads CASSVGGTSGNYEQYF. CDR3 coding DNA: TGCGCCAGCAGCGTCGGGGGGACTAGCGGGAACTACGAGCAGTACTTC.

V is TRBV19 and J is TRBJ2-1, with TRBD2 identical over 11 bases. The junction had 7 bases not matched to a gene; V was cut back by 3 bases and J by 15 bases. CDR1 is LNHDA and CDR2 is SQIVND in the germline V gene (reference sequence). The CDR3 extends over 13 amino acids. For the CDR3, the DNA is TGTGCCAGTAGTATCGTGCTAGCGGGAGGTCGGTTCTTC. Translation: CASSIVLAGGRFF.

The rearrangement uses TRBV29-1 and TRBJ2-1, with TRBD2 matching 10 bases. Trimming at V came to 1 base and at J to 2 bases, leaving 5 bases not matched to a gene. CDR3 length: 16 residues. CDR1 SQVTM and CDR2 ANQGSEA come from the germline V gene. The chain's CDR3 is CSVEVASGRTYNEQFF. CDR3 DNA: TGCAGCGTTGAAGTCGCTAGCGGGAGAACCTACAATGAGCAGTTCTTC.

The gene calls are TRBV7-6 and TRBJ2-2; D is possibly TRBD1 (5 bases). This CDR3 has 15 residues. CDR1 and CDR2 from the germline V gene are SGHVS and FNYEAQ. Deletions cut 2 bases from V and 5 bases from J, with 12 bases between. CDR3 sequence reads: CASSLSQGRTGELFF. The DNA for the CDR3 is TGTGCCAGCAGCTTATCGCAGGGAAGGACCGGGGAGCTGTTTTTT. Full variable domain (missing parts from reference TRBV7-6 and TRBJ2-2): GAGVSQSPRYKVTKRGQDVALRCDPISGHVSLYWYRQALGQGPEFLTYFNYEAQQDKSGLPNDRFSAERPEGSISTLTIQRTEQRDSAMYRCASSLSQGRTGELFFGEGSRLTVL.

The chain has TRBV12-5 and TRBJ2-1, with 9 bases fitting TRBD1. V shed 6 bases and J 8 bases; nucleotides not matched to a gene: 8. This CDR3 comprises 14 residues. Germline loops: CDR1 LGHNT, CDR2 FRNRAP. The CDR3 is CASGPGQGIYEQFF. As DNA, the CDR3 is TGTGCTAGTGGCCCTGGACAGGGGATTTATGAGCAGTTCTTC.

The chain has TRBV4-1 and TRBJ2-7, with D perhaps TRBD1 (6 bases). V shed 2 bases and J shed 8 bases, with 16 bases lying between them. The CDR3 has 14 residues. The germline CDR1 and CDR2 sequences are MGHRA and YSYEKL. CDR3: CASSQLGQIKKQYF. The CDR3 coding sequence is TGCGCCAGCAGCCAACTAGGACAGATCAAGAAGCAGTACTTC.

The chain joins TRBV5-6 to TRBJ1-1; the D is unclear. CDR3 size: 14 residues. V gave up 0 bases and J gave up 1 base, with 7 bases separating them. CDR1 is SGHDT, CDR2 YYEEEE, per germline. CDR3 amino acids: CASSLGQRNTEAFF. The CDR3 DNA sequence: TGTGCCAGCAGCTTGGGGCAGCGGAACACTGAAGCTTTCTTT. Full variable domain (missing parts from reference TRBV5-6 and TRBJ1-1): DAGVTQSPTHLIKTRGQQVTLRCSPKSGHDTVSWYQQALGQGPQFIFQYYEEEERQRGNFPDRFSGHQFPNYSSELNVNALLLGDSALYLCASSLGQRNTEAFFGQGTRLTVV.

Remarks on this clone: Other DNA sequences in the sample encode the same CDR3. V is TRBV28 and J is TRBJ1-5, with 9 bases matching TRBD1. There are 15 residues in the CDR3. CDR1 and CDR2 (germline): MDHEN, SYDVKM. The junction had 3 bases not matched to a gene; V was cut back by 1 base and J by 5 bases. The CDR3 protein is CASSLLGQGYQPQHF. In nucleotides, the CDR3 is TGTGCCAGCAGTTTATTGGGACAGGGTTATCAGCCCCAGCATTTT.

The chain carries TRBV7-8 and TRBJ1-2; D is possibly TRBD1 (5 bases). The CDR3 totals 18 residues. The V gene lost 0 bases and the J gene lost 6 bases, with 23 bases spanning the gap. CDR1 is SGHVS, CDR2 FQNEAQ, per germline. The CDR3 nucleotides read TGTGCCAGCAGCTTAGCGAACCCGGCGGGAGGGGCCGATGATGGCTACACCTTC. Protein: CASSLANPAGGADDGYTF.

There are a few counts of this clone. V gene TRBV19 combines with J gene TRBJ1-5, with D possibly TRBD1 on 6 matching bases. The CDR3 length is 17 residues. CDR1 is LNHDA and CDR2 is SQIVND in the germline V gene (reference sequence). V was trimmed by 3 bases and J by 1 base, leaving 16 bases between them. The CDR3 reads CASSMDRQAWSNQPQHF. In DNA, the CDR3 is TGTGCCAGTAGTATGGATAGACAGGCCTGGAGCAATCAGCCCCAGCATTTT.

This clone was recorded only once. This CDR3 is also generated by other DNA sequences in the sample. This chain joins TRBV29-1 and TRBJ2-3; D is perhaps TRBD1 or TRBD2 (5 bases each). The CDR3 consists of 14 residues. CDR1 is SQVTM, CDR2 ANQGSEA, per germline. Trimming cost V 2 bases and J 3 bases, with 12 bases left between them. CDR3 bases: TGCAGCGTTGAACGCGTTGGGGGAACAGATACGCAGTATTTT. This gives the protein CSVERVGGTDTQYF.

This chain connects TRBV30 to TRBJ2-1; D is uncertain. CDR3 length: 15 residues. The germline V gene encodes CDR1 GTSNPN and CDR2 SVGIG (reference sequence). V was trimmed by 2 bases and J by 3 bases, leaving 14 bases between them. The CDR3: CAWSRVSSVYNEQFF. The CDR3 region has the DNA TGTGCCTGGAGTCGGGTTTCCTCCGTCTACAATGAGCAGTTCTTC.